This T cell receptor (beta chain) stems from a study of T cell changes during pregnancy in multiple sclerosis. Data came from immunoSEQ multiplex PCR; TCRdb stores just in-frame clones and leaves some out. The table has 40,000 to 55,000 clones, roughly 91% seen once; the top ten hold approximately 0.61%. V was clipped by 5 bases and J by 9 bases, with 14 bases between them. CDR1 is SGHTA, CDR2 FQGTGA, per germline. The length of the CDR3 is 13 residues. Sequencing used CD4+ T cells from peripheral blood mononuclear cells, obtained after pregnancy. The chain is built from TRBV7-3 and TRBJ2-1; a possible D gene is TRBD1 (6 bases). This receptor was taken from a female donor in good health, enrolled as a control in a pregnancy study. The CDR3 coding sequence is TGTGCCAGCAGCCTACAGGGATTCCCTGAGCAGTTCTTC. Translated, it gives CASSLQGFPEQFF.